There are a few counts of the clone carrying this T cell receptor beta chain. Its specificity is unknown. The source of the sample is a study of cytomegalovirus exposure and HLA in healthy donors. Broader study findings: Later analysis placed DRB1 highest and HLA-C lowest in TCR association rates, which differed by HLA locus.

Primers: 60 Vbeta forward and 13 Jbeta reverse. Libraries were prepared by immunoSEQ multiplex PCR; TCRdb keeps only in-frame clonotypes and omits some of them. There are fewer than 200,000 clones in the sample; around 80% occur only once, and 0.69% lies in the top ten. Trimming left V 1 base short and J 3 bases short, with 11 bases between. There are 16 residues in the CDR3. CDR1 SGHDT and CDR2 YYEEEE come from the germline V gene. The chain is built from TRBV5-6 and TRBJ1-6, with D perhaps TRBD1 (5 bases). This clonotype was obtained from a woman in her thirties or forties in good health and CMV-seronegative. Sequencing was carried out using PBMCs. The CDR3 nucleotides read TGTGCCAGCAGCTTGCAATCGGGGGGCTATAATTCACCCCTCCACTTT. This sequence encodes CASSLQSGGYNSPLHF.